These 18 T cell receptor beta chains were all obtained from the same sample, sequenced in a study of beta chain features in type 1 diabetes (dated by TCRdb to between 2018 and 2020). The method was the immunoSEQ multiplex PCR assay. The High Capacity cDNA Reverse Transcription Kit was used to reverse transcribe all of the isolated RNA, meaning that expressed TCRB transcripts were what got sequenced. The immuneACCESS repertoire file appears here via TCRdb, limited to in-frame rearrangements. These files lack a portion of the clones; in checked studies, under half of the deficit traces to unresolved V genes, and the cause of the others is not known. For this sample the table gives around 340,000 clones, of which around 20% were detected only once. Under 0.055% of the sample is taken by the ten largest. Sequenced material: naive CD4+ T cells from blood. The cell subset or site label of this sample denotes: true naive CD4+ T cells. The receptors here all came from a young woman in good health.

The genes are TRBV18 and TRBJ2-1, with 10 bases fitting TRBD2. CDR1 and CDR2 (germline): KGHSH, LQKENI. CDR3 length: 14 amino acids. V trimming: 3 bases; J trimming: 9 bases; junction bases outside the gene matches: 5. CDR3 nucleotides: TGTGCCAGCTCACCTCTAGCGGGAGAGGCTGAGCAGTTCTTC. It encodes CASSPLAGEAEQFF.

The J gene is TRBJ1-1, the V gene TRBV30, with 7 bases lining up with TRBD1. Per germline, CDR1 GTSNPN and CDR2 SVGIG (reference sequence). Trimming took 4 bases from V and 1 from J; bases not matched to a gene: 3. There are 13 residues in the CDR3. This CDR3 reads CAWKDRPNTEAFF. CDR3 nucleotides: TGTGCCTGGAAGGACAGGCCGAACACTGAAGCTTTCTTT.

This clone was seen a handful of times. The gene calls are TRBV30 and TRBJ1-5; D is undetermined. Germline V lookup: CDR1 GTSNPN, CDR2 SVGIG (reference sequence). The CDR3 covers 14 residues. Between the trimmed V and J ends, which lost 2 bases and 4 bases, there was a span of 12 bases. This CDR3 is CAWSTGTANQPQHF. DNA for the CDR3: TGTGCCTGGAGTACCGGTACAGCAAATCAGCCCCAGCATTTT.

The chain has TRBV6-1 and TRBJ2-3; D unclear. V was shortened by 5 bases and J by 4 bases, with 10 bases between the two germline ends. The germline V gene has CDR1 MNHNS and CDR2 SASEGT. The CDR3 consists of 13 residues. DNA of the CDR3: TGTGCCAGCAGTCCTACTCCCCCAGATACGCAGTATTTT. The encoded protein is CASSPTPPDTQYF.

The chain couples TRBV30 to TRBJ1-4; D uncertain. The CDR3 covers 14 residues. Germline V gene sequence: CDR1 GTSNPN, CDR2 SVGIG (reference sequence). V lost 2 bases and J lost 8, with 15 bases in between. The CDR3 DNA follows: TGTGCCTGGAGTCTGGGCACGGCGGGGGAAAAACTGTTTTTT. Translation gives CAWSLGTAGEKLFF.

This clone came up a few times. The chain couples TRBV6-6 to TRBJ2-7, with D possibly matching TRBD2 (7 bases). The CDR3 is 13 residues long. The V gene lost 5 bases and the J gene lost 0 bases, with 8 bases spanning the gap. Per germline, CDR1 MNHNY and CDR2 SVGAGI (reference sequence). CDR3 coding DNA: TGTGCCAGCAGTAGGGGGGGCTCCTACGAGCAGTACTTC. Translating gives CASSRGGSYEQYF.

This clone showed up just a few times. V gene TRBV5-1 combines with J gene TRBJ2-7; possibly TRBD2 for D (6 bases). With 4 bases removed from V and 2 bases from J, the gap between germline ends came to 16 bases. The germline V gene has CDR1 SGHRS and CDR2 YFSETQ. There are 15 residues in the CDR3. CDR3 DNA: TGCGCCAGCAGCCCCTTGGCTAGCGCGCCCTACGAGCAGTACTTC. Protein: CASSPLASAPYEQYF.

The gene calls are TRBV11-2 and TRBJ2-1; D might be TRBD1 (6 bases). V was shortened by 4 bases and J by 3 bases, with 10 bases between the two germline ends. Germline CDR1 SGHAT, CDR2 FQNNGV. This CDR3 contains 14 residues. In DNA, the CDR3 is TGTGCCAGCAGCTCGGTCAGGGGCTACAATGAGCAGTTCTTC. Protein sequence: CASSSVRGYNEQFF.

There are a few counts of this clone. The sample holds other DNA sequences that translate to the same CDR3. The chain combines TRBV5-1 with TRBJ1-1; D not resolved. Germline lookup yields CDR1 SGHRS and CDR2 YFSETQ. Trimming took 0 bases from V and 1 from J, leaving 4 bases between them. The CDR3 has 13 amino acids. The chain's CDR3 is CASSLAENTEAFF. CDR3 in DNA: TGCGCCAGCAGCTTGGCAGAGAACACTGAAGCTTTCTTT.

In this sample, this clone turned up a few times. The rearrangement links TRBV9 to TRBJ1-2; possible D gene TRBD1, 5 bases. Trimming left V 4 bases short and J 7 bases short, with 17 bases between. Germline CDR1 is SGDLS and CDR2 is YYNGEE. CDR3 length: 14 residues. The CDR3 is CASSTPGREGGYTF. The CDR3 coding sequence is TGTGCCAGCAGCACCCCCGGCAGGGAGGGTGGCTACACCTTC. The whole variable domain, filled in from reference TRBV9 and TRBJ1-2, reads DSGVTQTPKHLITATGQRVTLRCSPRSGDLSVYWYQQSLDQGLQFLIQYYNGEERAKGNILERFSAQQFPDLHSELNLSSLELGDSALYFCASSTPGREGGYTFGSGTRLTVV.

This clone has a handful of counts. The sample has other DNA sequences that encode this CDR3 too. The chain has TRBV5-1 and TRBJ2-3, with TRBD2 identical over 7 bases. V lost 4 bases and J lost 1; bases outside the gene matches: 3. CDR1 is SGHRS and CDR2 is YFSETQ in the germline V gene. This CDR3 spans 14 amino acids. The CDR3 reads CASSISGGTDTQYF. In nucleotides, the CDR3 is TGCGCCAGCAGCATAAGCGGGGGCACAGATACGCAGTATTTT.

This clone was seen more than once but under ten times. The J gene is TRBJ1-5, the V gene TRBV7-2; D unclear. Germline CDR1 reads SGHTA; CDR2 reads FQGNSA. The CDR3 extends over 13 amino acids. The V end was cut by 1 base, the J end by 4 bases, with 5 bases between. CDR3 sequence: CASSLVRNQPQHF. CDR3 nucleotide sequence: TGTGCCAGCAGCTTAGTGCGGAATCAGCCCCAGCATTTT.

Only a few counts were recorded for this clone. This rearrangement joins TRBV25-1 to TRBJ1-5; D not certain. V gave up 7 bases and J gave up 5 bases, with 9 bases separating them. Germline V CDR1 and CDR2: MGHDK, SYGVNS. The CDR3 is 12 residues long. The CDR3 sequence is CASNTEYQPQHF. The DNA for the CDR3 is TGTGCCAGCAATACAGAATATCAGCCCCAGCATTTT.

This clone turned up a few times. The chain recombines TRBV20-1 with TRBJ2-7; 7 positions agree with TRBD2. Germline V gene data show CDR1 as DFQATT and CDR2 as SNEGSKA (reference sequence). V was pared by 6 bases and J by 3 bases, with 2 bases of the junction left unmatched. CDR3 length equals 11 residues. The CDR3 DNA follows: TGCAGTGCGGGGGAGGGCTACGAGCAGTACTTC. It translates to CSAGEGYEQYF.

The chain carries TRBV7-8 and TRBJ2-2; D call uncertain. The germline gives CDR1 SGHVS, CDR2 FQNEAQ. Trimming cost V 4 bases and J 5 bases, with 14 bases left between them. The CDR3 is 15 amino acids. The CDR3 coding sequence is TGTGCCAGCAGCTCGGTCCCGACACTTACCGGGGAGCTGTTTTTT. It is translated as CASSSVPTLTGELFF.

The chain recombines TRBV11-2 with TRBJ1-2; 9 bases fit TRBD1. J gave up 8 bases and V 4 bases, and 5 bases lay outside the gene matches. This CDR3 spans 13 amino acids. The germline V gene encodes CDR1 SGHAT and CDR2 FQNNGV. As DNA, the CDR3 is TGTGCCAGCAGCTCACAGGGGGCAGGGGGCTACACCTTC. This sequence encodes CASSSQGAGGYTF.

Worth noting for this clone: This same CDR3 is encoded by further DNA sequences in the sample. This chain connects TRBV13 to TRBJ2-7; 11 bases fit TRBD2. V lost 5 bases and J lost 2; bases outside the gene matches: 2. This CDR3 region has 14 residues. The germline gives CDR1 PRHDT, CDR2 FYEKMQ (reference sequence). The CDR3 sequence is CASSLSGGAYEQYF. The CDR3 coding sequence is TGTGCCAGCAGCCTTAGCGGGGGGGCCTACGAGCAGTACTTC.

The V and J genes are TRBV18 and TRBJ2-7; D ambiguous. This CDR3 comprises 13 residues. Germline lookup yields CDR1 KGHSH and CDR2 LQKENI. With 1 base removed from V and 5 bases from J, the gap between germline ends came to 9 bases. The CDR3 protein is CASSPQESDEQYF. CDR3 sequence (DNA): TGTGCCAGCTCACCACAGGAGTCCGACGAGCAGTACTTC.